Listed here are 26 T cell receptor beta chains from one sample, sequenced in a study of blood T cell repertoires in COVID-19. Some clones are missing from TCRdb's copy, which holds only in-frame ones; the method was immunoSEQ multiplex PCR. The table shows 100,000 or so clones, with 70% to 90% occurring only once. Sequenced material: peripheral blood. These TCRs come from a man in his 60s with acute or convalescent COVID-19.

This CDR3 is CASSPEGVLETQYF. DNA for the CDR3: TGTGCCAGCAGCCCCGAGGGGGTGCTAGAGACCCAGTACTTC. This chain links TRBV5-4 with TRBJ2-5; a weak D match, TRBD1 (6 bases). The V end was cut by 4 bases, the J end by 4 bases, with 14 bases between. Germline CDR1 SGHNT, CDR2 YYREEE (reference sequence). The CDR3 sequence is 14 residues long. Drawing the rest from reference TRBV5-4 and TRBJ2-5, the complete variable domain is ETGVTQSPTHLIKTRGQQVTLRCSSQSGHNTVSWYQQALGQGPQFIFQYYREEENGRGNFPPRFSGLQFPNYSSELNVNALELDDSALYLCASSPEGVLETQYFGPGTRLLVL.

This chain joins TRBV5-1 and TRBJ1-2, with 8 bases aligning to TRBD1. V was clipped by 0 bases and J by 4 bases; unmatched bases: 8. This CDR3 is 16 amino acids long. Germline V gene data show CDR1 as SGHRS and CDR2 as YFSETQ. The CDR3 nucleotides read TGCGCCAGCAGCTTGGACACCACAGGGGGTTCCTATGGCTACACCTTC. Translated: CASSLDTTGGSYGYTF.

V and J are TRBV14 and TRBJ2-2, with D unclear. The CDR3 is made up of 14 amino acids. Germline V CDR1 and CDR2: SGHDN, FVKESK. V dropped 3 bases and J dropped 10 bases, with 15 bases sitting between them. CDR3 loop: CASSHSIATQELFF. In DNA, the CDR3 is TGTGCCAGCAGCCATTCCATAGCCACCCAGGAGCTGTTTTTT.

The V and J genes are TRBV29-1 and TRBJ2-7, with 7 bases fitting TRBD1. The germline CDR1 and CDR2 sequences are SQVTM and ANQGSEA. The CDR3 extends over 13 amino acids. The DNA for the CDR3 is TGCAGAGAGCAGGGGGATTCCTCCTACGAGCAGTACTTC. This codes for CREQGDSSYEQYF.

The genes are TRBV6-5 and TRBJ1-1; TRBD1 matches at 9 bases. The germline gives CDR1 MNHEY, CDR2 SVGAGI. The V gene end was trimmed by 7 bases and the J gene end by 3 bases; junction bases not matched to a gene: 3. The CDR3 covers 13 residues. The CDR3 nucleotides read TGTGCCAGCAACCGGGACAGGGACACTGAAGCTTTCTTT. It yields the protein CASNRDRDTEAFF.

This clone was found once. This chain connects TRBV6-5 to TRBJ1-3, with D unresolved. CDR3 length equals 15 residues. The V gene lost 2 bases and the J gene lost 1 base, with 9 bases spanning the gap. Per germline, CDR1 MNHEY and CDR2 SVGAGI. The CDR3 reads CASSYGSGSGNTIYF. The CDR3 region has the DNA TGTGCCAGCAGTTACGGGTCCGGGTCTGGAAACACCATATATTTT.

On this clone itself: This may be a read error, as it is one base from a much larger clone. The genes are TRBV25-1 and TRBJ1-2; possible D gene TRBD1, 6 bases. The CDR3 spans 12 residues. The germline CDR1 and CDR2 sequences are MGHDK and SYGVNS. Trimming removed 6 bases at V and 4 bases at J, with 9 bases between. In DNA form, the CDR3 reads TGTGCCAGCAGCCGGGACACCTATGGCTACACCTTC. Its translation: CASSRDTYGYTF.

The chain joins TRBV18 to TRBJ1-1; weak D call: TRBD1 (5 bases). The germline V gene encodes CDR1 KGHSH and CDR2 LQKENI. V shed 3 bases and J shed 4 bases, with 12 bases lying between them. This CDR3 contains 14 residues. CDR3 in DNA: TGTGCCAGCTCACCGGTCGGGGGGAGCACTGAAGCTTTCTTT. It encodes CASSPVGGSTEAFF. Full variable domain (outside the CDR3, taken from reference TRBV18 and TRBJ1-1): NAGVMQNPRHLVRRRGQEARLRCSPMKGHSHVYWYRQLPEEGLKFMVYLQKENIIDESGMPKERFSAEFPKEGPSILRIQQVVRGDSAAYFCASSPVGGSTEAFFGQGTRLTVV.

This CDR3 is CASSQNRGTGGRYEQYF. CDR3 in DNA: TGCGCCAGCAGCCAAAACCGTGGGACAGGGGGCAGGTACGAGCAGTACTTC. The chain couples TRBV5-1 to TRBJ2-7; 12 nucleotides align to TRBD1. V shed 4 bases and J 4 bases; nucleotides not matched to a gene: 12. The CDR3 is 17 amino acids. Germline assignment: CDR1 SGHRS and CDR2 YFSETQ.

This chain's CDR3 is CASSEAGARYGYTF. The CDR3, as DNA: TGTGCCAGCAGTGAAGCGGGGGCACGGTATGGCTACACCTTC. The chain has TRBV6-1 and TRBJ1-2; TRBD1 is a possible D gene (6 bases). Trimming left V 0 bases short and J 5 bases short, with 10 bases between. The germline V gene has CDR1 MNHNS and CDR2 SASEGT. The CDR3 runs 14 residues.

The genes are TRBV18 and TRBJ1-1; 7 bases are a match to TRBD1. The CDR3 totals 15 residues. The V segment lost 5 bases and the J segment 0 bases; nucleotides outside the gene matches: 6. Germline CDR1 is KGHSH and CDR2 is LQKENI. CDR3 protein: CASSVTGTVNTEAFF. The CDR3, as DNA: TGTGCCAGCTCAGTCACTGGGACAGTGAACACTGAAGCTTTCTTT.

This rearrangement joins TRBV5-4 to TRBJ1-3; no firm D call. V lost 1 base and J lost 8, with 10 bases in between. Germline lookup yields CDR1 SGHNT and CDR2 YYREEE (reference sequence). The CDR3 runs 13 residues. The chain's CDR3 is CASSLSVGDTIYF. The CDR3 region has the DNA TGTGCCAGCAGCTTGAGCGTCGGGGACACCATATATTTT.

V gene TRBV7-8 combines with J gene TRBJ2-7; 15 positions match TRBD2. After removal of 5 bases from V and 3 bases from J, the junction contained 11 bases not matched to a gene. This CDR3 has 18 amino acids. CDR1 is SGHVS, CDR2 FQNEAQ, per germline. Here the CDR3 reads CASSLGLAGGLTIYEQYF. The DNA for the CDR3 is TGTGCCAGCAGCCTGGGACTAGCGGGAGGTCTAACTATCTACGAGCAGTACTTC.

J is TRBJ2-2 and V is TRBV6-5, with TRBD1 as a possible D gene (5 bases). CDR3 length: 13 amino acids. Germline V gives CDR1 MNHEY, CDR2 SVGAGI. V lost 7 bases and J 2 bases, leaving 8 bases between the germline ends. For the CDR3, the DNA is TGTGCCAGCATCGACAGTAACACCGGGGAGCTGTTTTTT. It is translated as CASIDSNTGELFF.

The V gene is TRBV6-2 or TRBV6-3, the J gene TRBJ2-7; weak D call: TRBD1 (6 bases). Trimming removed 6 bases at V and 3 bases at J, with 15 bases between. This CDR3 contains 14 residues. Germline V CDR1 and CDR2: MNHEY, SVGEGT. CDR3 coding DNA: TGTGCCAGCAGCCCTGCCTGGGACAACTACGAGCAGTACTTC. This translates into CASSPAWDNYEQYF.

This chain connects TRBV3-1 (or the pseudogene TRBV3-2) to TRBJ2-2; D is possibly TRBD2 (5 bases). The CDR3 has 16 residues. V lost 2 bases to trimming and J lost 6 bases, with 16 bases between them. The V gene's germline CDR1 is LGHDT and CDR2 YNNKEL (reference sequence). Here the CDR3 reads CASSQNNPGSAGELFF. CDR3 bases: TGTGCCAGCAGCCAAAACAATCCGGGTAGCGCCGGGGAGCTGTTTTTT.

The chain is built from TRBV7-3 and TRBJ2-1; 9 bases are shared with TRBD1. V trimming: 2 bases; J trimming: 8 bases; junction bases outside the gene matches: 10. The CDR3 is 16 residues long. Germline CDR1 and CDR2: SGHTA and FQGTGA. CDR3 protein: CASSLGKGTGMHEQFF. The CDR3 DNA sequence: TGTGCCAGCAGCTTAGGAAAAGGGACAGGGATGCATGAGCAGTTCTTC.

The V and J genes are TRBV25-1 and TRBJ1-2; D unresolved. CDR3 length: 14 amino acids. Germline V gene data show CDR1 as MGHDK and CDR2 as SYGVNS. V shed 1 base and J shed 4 bases, with 10 bases lying between them. The CDR3 is CASSESGDFYGYTF. CDR3 nucleotides: TGTGCCAGCAGTGAATCCGGCGACTTCTATGGCTACACCTTC.

This rearrangement joins TRBV7-9 to TRBJ2-7; 10 nucleotides align to TRBD2. This CDR3 comprises 15 residues. CDR1 is SEHNR, CDR2 FQNEAQ, per germline (reference sequence). Losses at the gene ends were 5 bases for V and 2 bases for J; bases not matched to a gene: 6. The CDR3 reads CASSVAGTSAYEQYF. In DNA form, the CDR3 reads TGTGCCAGCAGCGTCGCCGGGACTAGCGCCTACGAGCAGTACTTC.

The chain uses TRBV4-2 and TRBJ2-1; 9 nucleotides match TRBD1. Trimming at V came to 0 bases and at J to 3 bases, leaving 3 bases not matched to a gene. Germline V CDR1 and CDR2: LGHNA, YNFKEQ. The CDR3 spans 16 residues. The CDR3, as DNA: TGTGCCAGCAGCCAAGATCAGGACAGGGGCTACAATGAGCAGTTCTTC. It codes for CASSQDQDRGYNEQFF.

V gene TRBV9 combines with J gene TRBJ2-2, with TRBD1 matching 9 bases. The CDR3 consists of 16 residues. The ends lost 4 bases at V and 4 bases at J; junction bases unmatched: 8. The germline CDR1 and CDR2 sequences are SGDLS and YYNGEE. The CDR3 sequence: CASSLATGGGTGELFF. The CDR3 DNA reads TGTGCCAGCAGCCTAGCGACAGGGGGGGGCACCGGGGAGCTGTTTTTT.

The chain couples TRBV7-9 to TRBJ1-1; 9 bases line up with TRBD1. The CDR3 is 14 residues long. J was trimmed by 1 base and V by 5 bases; bases with no gene match: 2. Germline V gene data show CDR1 as SEHNR and CDR2 as FQNEAQ (reference sequence). For the CDR3, the DNA is TGTGCCAGCAGCGAGACAGGGGGGAACACTGAAGCTTTCTTT. As protein: CASSETGGNTEAFF.

This clone appeared a single time. Written as DNA, the CDR3 is TGTGCCAGCAGTTACCGACTAGCGGGAGGGGCAGATACGCAGTATTTT. This codes for CASSYRLAGGADTQYF. This chain connects TRBV2 to TRBJ2-3, with TRBD2 identical over 14 bases. The CDR3 spans 16 residues. Germline lookup yields CDR1 SNHLY and CDR2 FYNNEI. J gave up 4 bases and V 5 bases, and 5 bases lay outside the gene matches.

V gene TRBV7-2 combines with J gene TRBJ1-5; 9 bases fit TRBD1. V was clipped by 5 bases and J by 5 bases; unmatched bases: 4. Germline CDR1 and CDR2: SGHTA and FQGNSA. The CDR3 is made up of 14 amino acids. The DNA for the CDR3 is TGTGCCAGCAGCGTCGGACAGGGGTATCAGCCCCAGCATTTT. It yields the protein CASSVGQGYQPQHF.

V gene TRBV29-1 combines with J gene TRBJ2-7; TRBD1 agrees at 9 bases. Trimming at V came to 6 bases and at J to 3 bases, leaving 3 bases not matched to a gene. Looked up from germline, CDR1 is SQVTM and CDR2 is ANQGSEA. The CDR3 is made up of 12 amino acids. DNA for the CDR3: TGCAGCGTGGGACAGGGATACTACGAGCAGTACTTC. It translates to CSVGQGYYEQYF.

The table lists this clone with a count of one. The chain has TRBV19 and TRBJ2-3, with TRBD1 matching 8 bases. The CDR3 spans 16 residues. The V and J ends lost 2 bases and 0 bases, in that order; junction bases with no gene match: 4. Germline lookup yields CDR1 LNHDA and CDR2 SQIVND (reference sequence). The CDR3 nucleotides are TGTGCCAGTAGTATACATCGGACAGGGAGCACAGATACGCAGTATTTT. Translating gives CASSIHRTGSTDTQYF.